One and the same sample provided the 20 T cell receptor beta chains below, sequenced in a study of blood T cell repertoires in COVID-19. Libraries were prepared by immunoSEQ multiplex PCR; TCRdb keeps only in-frame clonotypes and omits some of them. The sample includes under 300,000 clones, more than 65% of them seen just once. Sequenced material: peripheral blood. Receptor source: a woman in her forties who had recovered from COVID-19.

The V gene is TRBV28, the J gene TRBJ1-4; D perhaps matches TRBD1 (6 bases). The CDR3 totals 14 residues. Germline V lookup: CDR1 MDHEN, CDR2 SYDVKM. V lost 6 bases to trimming and J lost 8 bases, with 16 bases between them. CDR3: CASRSGTMGEKLFF. CDR3 DNA sequence: TGTGCCAGCAGGAGTGGGACAATGGGGGAAAAACTGTTTTTT.

This rearrangement joins TRBV14 to TRBJ2-3; tentative D call: TRBD2 (5 bases). CDR3 length: 12 residues. The germline V gene has CDR1 SGHDN and CDR2 FVKESK. The V end lost 5 bases, the J end lost 7 bases, and 10 bases lay between the germline ends. The CDR3 loop reads CASSSPGNTQYF. The CDR3 DNA reads TGTGCCAGCAGCTCCCCCGGGAATACGCAGTATTTT.

This chain joins TRBV5-5 and TRBJ1-1, with D unresolved. Germline V lookup: CDR1 SGHKS, CDR2 YYEKEE (reference sequence). CDR3 length equals 12 residues. V shed 4 bases and J shed 3 bases, with 7 bases lying between them. CDR3 nucleotide sequence: TGTGCCAGCAGCCTCTCTGACACTGAAGCTTTCTTT. It encodes CASSLSDTEAFF.

The chain uses TRBV10-3 and TRBJ1-2; 8 bases fit TRBD1. Trimming cost V 10 bases and J 3 bases; bases outside gene matches: 10. The CDR3 spans 14 residues. The germline CDR1 and CDR2 sequences are ENHRY and SYGVKD. CDR3 protein: CATRSGTGDYGYTF. CDR3 DNA sequence: TGTGCCACCCGGTCCGGGACAGGAGACTATGGCTACACCTTC.

The chain has TRBV19 and TRBJ2-1; 10 positions agree with TRBD2. Losses at the gene ends were 3 bases for V and 10 bases for J; bases not matched to a gene: 9. Germline V gene sequence: CDR1 LNHDA, CDR2 SQIVND (reference sequence). The CDR3 spans 15 residues. The chain's CDR3 is CASSIERGGLGEQFF. The CDR3 DNA sequence: TGTGCCAGTAGTATTGAGCGGGGGGGCCTAGGGGAGCAGTTCTTC.

V and J are TRBV2 and TRBJ1-5; D perhaps matches TRBD1 (5 bases). V was trimmed by 4 bases and J by 7 bases, leaving 11 bases between them. CDR1 and CDR2 (germline): SNHLY, FYNNEI. The CDR3 runs 13 residues. The CDR3 is CASSGGSDQPQHF. In nucleotides, the CDR3 is TGTGCCAGCAGTGGGGGCTCCGACCAGCCCCAGCATTTT.

J is TRBJ1-5 and V is TRBV30; 7 bases map to TRBD1. Germline loops: CDR1 GTSNPN, CDR2 SVGIG (reference sequence). The CDR3 extends over 13 amino acids. Unmatched junction bases numbered 1, after V lost 1 base and J lost 4 bases. The CDR3 DNA sequence: TGTGCCTGGAGTGCCAGGGGGAATCAGCCCCAGCATTTT. Translated, it gives CAWSARGNQPQHF.

V is TRBV10-3 and J is TRBJ2-1, with 10 bases identical to TRBD2. The CDR3 contains 12 residues. Germline CDR1 ENHRY, CDR2 SYGVKD. Unmatched junction bases numbered 4, after V lost 5 bases and J lost 12 bases. The CDR3 here is CAISSGGAGQFF. The CDR3 bases are TGTGCCATCAGTAGCGGGGGGGCCGGGCAGTTCTTC.

The chain carries TRBV5-6 and TRBJ2-3, with 8 bases that match TRBD1. The V gene's germline CDR1 is SGHDT and CDR2 YYEEEE. V gave up 2 bases and J gave up 3 bases; unmatched junction bases: 5. CDR3 length: 15 amino acids. The CDR3 protein is CASSFGTGPTDTQYF. The CDR3, as DNA: TGTGCCAGCAGCTTTGGGACAGGCCCTACAGATACGCAGTATTTT.

The V gene is TRBV7-8, the J gene TRBJ2-2; 10 nucleotides line up with TRBD2. Germline V gives CDR1 SGHVS, CDR2 FQNEAQ. The J segment lost 3 bases and the V segment lost 3 bases, leaving 4 bases of the junction unmatched. The CDR3 is 16 residues long. CDR3 amino acids: CASSFIAGGHTGELFF. For the CDR3, the DNA is TGTGCCAGCAGCTTCATAGCGGGGGGCCACACCGGGGAGCTGTTTTTT. The full variable domain, rest sourced from reference TRBV7-8 and TRBJ2-2, is GAGVSQSPRYKVAKRGQDVALRCDPISGHVSLFWYQQALGQGPEFLTYFQNEAQLDKSGLPSDRFFAERPEGSVSTLKIQRTQQEDSAVYLCASSFIAGGHTGELFFGEGSRLTVL.

This rearrangement joins TRBV24-1 to TRBJ2-5; 7 bases align to TRBD1. Trimming took 5 bases from V and 0 from J; bases not matched to a gene: 2. Per the germline V gene, CDR1 is KGHDR and CDR2 is SFDVKD. The CDR3 sequence is 14 residues long. The CDR3 coding sequence is TGTGCCACCAGTGTAGGGGGCTACCAAGAGACCCAGTACTTC. Residues: CATSVGGYQETQYF.

CDR3 sequence reads: CASSSLQLPYEQYF. The CDR3 DNA sequence: TGTGCCAGCAGCTCCCTACAGCTCCCCTACGAGCAGTACTTC. The rearrangement uses TRBV11-2 and TRBJ2-7; D gene ambiguous. Germline V gene lookup returns CDR1 SGHAT and CDR2 FQNNGV. This CDR3 is 14 amino acids long. Deletions cut 4 bases from V and 2 bases from J, with 12 bases between. Full variable domain (missing parts from reference TRBV11-2 and TRBJ2-7): EAGVAQSPRYKIIEKRQSVAFWCNPISGHATLYWYQQILGQGPKLLIQFQNNGVVDDSQLPKDRFSAERLKGVDSTLKIQPAKLEDSAVYLCASSSLQLPYEQYFGPGTRLTVT.

The rearrangement uses TRBV6-5 and TRBJ2-2; D possibly corresponds to TRBD1 (7 bases). Germline CDR1 reads MNHEY; CDR2 reads SVGAGI. V was shortened by 7 bases and J by 6 bases, with 12 bases between the two germline ends. The CDR3 covers 13 residues. The CDR3 nucleotides read TGTGCCAGCAAGGCAGGGGGGTCCGGGGAGCTGTTTTTT. Translating it yields CASKAGGSGELFF.

The genes are TRBV6-2 or TRBV6-3 and TRBJ1-1, with 7 bases matching TRBD1. Unmatched junction bases numbered 10, after V lost 5 bases and J lost 1 base. From germline, CDR1 is MNHEY and CDR2 SVGEGT. This CDR3 is 16 amino acids long. Here the CDR3 DNA reads TGTGCCAGCAGTGATAGCCCGGGACAGCGGAACACTGAAGCTTTCTTT. Translation gives CASSDSPGQRNTEAFF.

This chain connects TRBV29-1 to TRBJ1-1; tentative D call: TRBD1 (5 bases). V lost 4 bases to trimming and J lost 2 bases, with 11 bases between them. From germline, CDR1 is SQVTM and CDR2 ANQGSEA. The CDR3 consists of 13 residues. For the CDR3, the DNA is TGCAGCGTTGGGGGGGGGATCAACACTGAAGCTTTCTTT. It translates to CSVGGGINTEAFF. The variable domain in full, completed from reference TRBV29-1 and TRBJ1-1, reads SAVISQKPSRDICQRGTSLTIQCQVDSQVTMMFWYRQQPGQSLTLIATANQGSEATYESGFVIDKFPISRPNLTFSTLTVSNMSPEDSSIYLCSVGGGINTEAFFGQGTRLTVV.

This clone was picked up one time. The chain combines TRBV19 with TRBJ1-2, with D possibly matching TRBD1 (5 bases). Deletions cut 3 bases from V and 8 bases from J, with 16 bases between. The V gene's germline CDR1 is LNHDA and CDR2 SQIVND (reference sequence). CDR3 length equals 14 residues. This CDR3 reads CASSMIGVSRGYTF. The CDR3, as DNA: TGTGCCAGTAGTATGATAGGGGTTTCGCGAGGCTACACCTTC.

This clone came up a few times. This chain joins TRBV6-6 and TRBJ2-6, with 11 bases aligning to TRBD2. Germline CDR1 reads MNHNY; CDR2 reads SVGAGI (reference sequence). The CDR3 is 19 amino acids. The ends lost 6 bases at V and 4 bases at J; junction bases unmatched: 14. The CDR3 nucleotides are TGTGCCAGCAGACGAACCGGGACTAGCGGTAACAGGGGGGCCAACGTCCTGACTTTC. It codes for CASRRTGTSGNRGANVLTF.

Remarks on this clone: The junction departs from the called germline gene at one end, perhaps through a read error. This chain connects TRBV5-1 to TRBJ1-1; maybe TRBD1 (5 bases). There are 11 residues in the CDR3. From germline, CDR1 is SGHRS and CDR2 YFSETQ. CDR3 sequence reads: CASSYALGTQW. The CDR3 nucleotides read TGCGCCAGCAGCTACGCCCTGGGGACTCAGTGG.

In its sample, this clone was seen a few times. The chain uses TRBV19 and TRBJ1-5; tentatively, D is TRBD1 (6 bases). Germline-derived CDR1 and CDR2 are LNHDA and SQIVND (reference sequence). The V end was cut by 3 bases, the J end by 4 bases, with 19 bases between. The CDR3 runs 17 residues. Written as DNA, the CDR3 is TGTGCCAGTAGTATTCTAATATTAACAGGGCCAAATCAGCCCCAGCATTTT. This gives the protein CASSILILTGPNQPQHF.

The rearrangement links TRBV18 to TRBJ1-3, with 7 bases that match TRBD1. Germline V CDR1 and CDR2: KGHSH, LQKENI. V lost 2 bases to trimming and J lost 5 bases; unmatched junction nucleotides: 6. The CDR3 has 15 amino acids. The CDR3 sequence: CASSPRNRGRNTIYF. The CDR3 DNA follows: TGTGCCAGCTCACCAAGAAACAGGGGAAGAAACACCATATATTTT.